The entry below describes one T cell receptor (beta chain). Its target is unknown. This CDR3 is 15 amino acids long. Germline assignment: CDR1 SGHRS and CDR2 YFSETQ. Those CD8+ T cells considered naive were CD45RO-CCR7+CD27+CD95-. The data originate from a study of CXCR3-negative and CXCR3-positive naive CD8 T cells. The study's findings and limits: Memory cells diverged, while naive CXCR3-positive and CXCR3-negative cells had similar TRBV-TRBJ usage. After cryopreservation, CXCR3 expression dropped partially; most assays used fresh PBMCs. Naive CXCR3-positive cells had TRB CDR3s more hydrophobic than those of CXCR3-negative naive cells.

The method, 5' RACE with UMI labels, was used to prepare the TRB cDNA libraries. From its re-call of the 5' RACE reads, TCRdb lists each CDR3 protein once, without DNA. Its listing shows 100,000 to 150,000 distinct CDR3 sequences. This TCR was recovered from a human donor in good health. Some clones in this sample may be carry-over from other donors' samples. Sequenced: naive CXCR3+ CD8+ T cells from blood. Subset meaning: CD45RO-CCR7+CD27+CD95- naive CD8+ T cells expressing CXCR3 (TNR3+). V is TRBV5-1 and J is TRBJ1-1. The CDR3 protein is CASSGTSGGGTEAFF.